This entry concerns a single T cell receptor (beta chain). The data were produced by immunoSEQ multiplex PCR, yet TCRdb's version contains in-frame clones alone and is incomplete. Of 450,000 to 500,000 clones listed, 70% to 90% are singletons. The CDR3 is made up of 12 amino acids. Germline CDR1 is MNHEY and CDR2 is SVGAGI. Trimming stripped 6 bases from V and 8 bases from J, with 13 bases between. The sample belongs to a study of blood T cell repertoires in COVID-19. Recovered status in Cohort 3 required two negative PCRs, clearance, or symptom resolution. V usage is TRBV6-5 and J usage is TRBJ1-2, with a tentative D call TRBD1 (5 bases). Sequencing input: PBMCs or T cells enriched from blood (not recorded which). The TCR was taken from a woman in her fifties or sixties who had recovered from COVID-19. This CDR3 reads CASRAGPWGYTF. The CDR3, as DNA: TGTGCCAGCAGAGCAGGGCCTTGGGGCTACACCTTC.